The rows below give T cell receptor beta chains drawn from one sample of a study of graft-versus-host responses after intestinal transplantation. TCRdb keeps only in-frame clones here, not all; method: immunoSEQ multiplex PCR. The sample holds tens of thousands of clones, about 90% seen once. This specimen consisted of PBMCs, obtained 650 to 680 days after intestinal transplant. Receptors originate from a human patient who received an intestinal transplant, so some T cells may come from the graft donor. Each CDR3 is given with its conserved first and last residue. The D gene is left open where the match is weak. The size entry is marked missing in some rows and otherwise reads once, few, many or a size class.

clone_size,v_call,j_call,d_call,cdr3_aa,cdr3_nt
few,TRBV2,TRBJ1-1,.,CASSDRPNTEAFF,TGTGCCAGCAGTGACAGACCAAACACTGAAGCTTTCTTT
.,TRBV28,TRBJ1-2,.,CASTTTGIGTYGYTF,TGTGCCAGCACCACTACAGGGATTGGGACCTATGGCTACACCTTC
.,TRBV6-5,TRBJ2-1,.,CASSYSLAFLYNEQFF,TGTGCCAGCAGTTACTCATTGGCGTTCTTGTACAATGAGCAGTTCTTC
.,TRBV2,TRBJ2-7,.,CASRPGDPVEQYF,TGTGCCAGCAGGCCGGGGGACCCGGTCGAGCAGTACTTC
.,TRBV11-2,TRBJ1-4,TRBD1,CASSHHRGPNEKLFF,TGTGCCAGCAGCCACCACAGGGGGCCTAATGAAAAACTGTTTTTT
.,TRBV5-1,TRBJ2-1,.,CASTNHNEQFF,TGCGCCAGCACTAATCACAATGAGCAGTTCTTC
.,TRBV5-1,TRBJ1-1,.,CASSSQTGPTEAFF,TGCGCCAGCAGCTCACAAACAGGGCCCACTGAAGCTTTCTTT
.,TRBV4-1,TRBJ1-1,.,CASRLQTGRNTEAFF,TGCGCCAGCAGGCTTCAAACAGGGCGCAACACTGAAGCTTTCTTT
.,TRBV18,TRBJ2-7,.,CASSPPMDNEQYF,TGTGCCAGCTCACCACCGATGGATAACGAGCAGTACTTC
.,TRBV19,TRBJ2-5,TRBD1,CASSTQTGGFQETQYF,TGTGCCAGTAGTACCCAGACAGGGGGCTTCCAAGAGACCCAGTACTTC
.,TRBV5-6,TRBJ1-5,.,CASSLTPDQPQHF,TGTGCCAGCAGCCTGACTCCCGATCAGCCCCAGCATTTT
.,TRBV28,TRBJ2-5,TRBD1,CASDPGQQETQYF,TGTGCCAGCGATCCGGGACAGCAAGAGACCCAGTACTTC
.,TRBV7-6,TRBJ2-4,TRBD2,CASSLRSGGILDIQYF,TGTGCCAGCAGCTTAAGAAGCGGGGGGATTTTGGACATTCAGTACTTC
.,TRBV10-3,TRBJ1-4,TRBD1,CAISEPDRGPGKLFF,TGTGCCATCAGTGAGCCCGACAGGGGGCCAGGAAAACTGTTTTTT
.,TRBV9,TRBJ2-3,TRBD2,CASRPSGATDTQYF,TGTGCCAGCAGACCTAGCGGGGCGACAGATACGCAGTATTTT
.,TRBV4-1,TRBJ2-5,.,CASSPEAMGAQETQYF,TGCGCCAGCAGCCCCGAAGCAATGGGAGCTCAAGAGACCCAGTACTTC
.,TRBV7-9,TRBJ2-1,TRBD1,CASSLGRDRAEQFF,TGTGCCAGCAGCTTAGGCCGGGACAGGGCCGAGCAGTTCTTC
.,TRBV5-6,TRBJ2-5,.,CASSLEQVLQETQYF,TGTGCCAGCAGCTTGGAACAGGTCCTCCAAGAGACCCAGTACTTC
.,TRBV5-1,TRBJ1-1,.,CASSLGAANTEAFF,TGCGCCAGCAGCTTGGGAGCAGCCAACACTGAAGCTTTCTTT
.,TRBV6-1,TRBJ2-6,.,CASSVQGPFSGANVLTF,TGTGCCAGCAGTGTCCAGGGACCGTTCTCTGGGGCCAACGTCCTGACTTTC
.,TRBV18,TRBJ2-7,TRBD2,CASSLAGGIYEQYF,TGTGCCAGCTCACTAGCGGGGGGAATCTACGAGCAGTACTTC
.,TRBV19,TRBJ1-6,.,CASSPRGAPLHF,TGTGCCAGTAGTCCGAGGGGAGCACCCCTCCACTTT